This paragraph reports one T cell receptor (beta chain). What it binds is unknown. In terms of origin and age, donors were healthy Caucasian individuals from Russia aged about 6 to 100. Alongside a J-beta primer mix, a sample-barcoded 5' primer served in a second PCR lasting about 6 to 11 cycles. TCRdb itself ran the 5' RACE reads through MiXCR, one entry per CDR3 protein. The sample holds 720,000 or so distinct CDR3 sequences, less than 45% seen once. This sample was taken from a study of blood T cells in healthy people across ages. V was pared by 6 bases and J by 4 bases, with 10 bases between. The CDR3 totals 13 residues. The germline gives CDR1 LGHNT, CDR2 FRNRAP. Regarding the study as a whole: Estimated diversity across one million T cells was deemed an underestimate.

Sequencing input: blood. The receptor was isolated from a man older than 75 in good health. The rearrangement uses TRBV12-5 and TRBJ1-5; D unclear. CDR3 region: CASGIGGNQPQHF. CDR3 in DNA: TGTGCTAGTGGAATAGGTGGTAATCAGCCCCAGCATTTT.